This paragraph reports one T cell receptor beta chain. The V gene's germline CDR1 is LGHNA and CDR2 YNFKEQ. This CDR3 region has 16 residues. V lost 4 bases, J lost 1 base, and 17 bases lay in between. The sample originates from a study of CD8+ T cells in alopecia areata. Study summary: Patients received oral tofacitinib, 5 to 10 mg twice daily, for moderate-to-severe alopecia areata.

Treatment reported: oral pan-JAK inhibitor, 5-10 mg twice daily. Reverse transcription of extracted RNA yielded cDNA, which provided the sequencing template. Produced via immunoSEQ multiplex PCR; TCRdb's table is partial and in-frame only. The data show roughly 180,000 clones, 40% to 55% seen once. This receptor was identified in a human donor with alopecia areata. Sequencing was performed on CD8+ T cells sorted from blood, taken at approximately week 51, from a patient treated with tofacitinib. V usage is TRBV4-2 and J usage is TRBJ2-7; D remains ambiguous. The CDR3 region is CASSRGAEQLSYEQYF. CDR3 in DNA: TGTGCCAGCAGCCGGGGTGCGGAGCAGCTATCCTACGAGCAGTACTTC.